Listed below are T cell receptor beta chains from one sample, sequenced in a study of blood T cells in healthy people across ages. TCRdb itself ran the 5' RACE reads through MiXCR, one entry per CDR3 protein. The repertoire has under 2,000,000 distinct CDR3 sequences, 40% to 55% of them found once; the top ten carry roughly 2%. Specimen: blood. All receptors come from a woman in her thirties or forties in good health. Each CDR3 is given with its conserved first and last residue. D genes are given only for firm matches. Clone size appears in some rows only: once, few, many, or a class for an expanded clone.

j_gene,v_gene,d_gene,abundance,CDR3nt,CDR3aa
TRBJ1-1,TRBV7-9,.,.,TGTGCCAGCAGCTTAGAGGCATTGGCGGGCGGAATGAACACTGAAGCTTTCTTT,CASSLEALAGGMNTEAFF
TRBJ2-7,TRBV4-3,.,.,TGCGCCAGCAGCCAAGAACTGGCTTTACCCTACGAGCAGTACTTC,CASSQELALPYEQYF
TRBJ1-6,TRBV4-3,.,few,TGCGCCAGCAGCCAACGCCTGAGCGTGGCCACATCACCCCTCCACTTT,CASSQRLSVATSPLHF
TRBJ2-1,TRBV29-1,.,.,TGCAGCGCCCTCGGGGGAGATGGTGTCAATGAGCAGTTCTTC,CSALGGDGVNEQFF
TRBJ2-1,TRBV15,.,few,TGTGCCACCAGCAGAGAGTTCACAGGGTTCTCCAATGAGCAGTTCTTC,CATSREFTGFSNEQFF
TRBJ2-1,TRBV7-2,TRBD2,.,TGTGCCAGCAGCCGCGGACTAGCGGGGGCGTCTTACAATGAGCAGTTCTTC,CASSRGLAGASYNEQFF
TRBJ2-7,TRBV6-2/TRBV6-3,TRBD1,.,TGTGCCAGCAATTTAAGTATCGGGACAGCCTACTACGAGCAGTACTTC,CASNLSIGTAYYEQYF
TRBJ2-3,TRBV6-6,.,few,TGTGCCAGCAGTTACGGGGGGCCAAAGGCCACAGATACGCAGTATTTT,CASSYGGPKATDTQYF
TRBJ2-6,TRBV7-3,TRBD1,.,TGTGCCAGCAGCTCACGGACAGGGATTGGGGCCAACGTCCTGACTTTC,CASSSRTGIGANVLTF
TRBJ2-1,TRBV27,.,.,TGTGCCAGCAGTACCTGGGACTTGAGCTCCTACAATGAGCAGTTCTTC,CASSTWDLSSYNEQFF
TRBJ2-3,TRBV5-5,TRBD1,.,TGTGCCAGCAGCTTGGCGACGGGACAGGGAAGAGCAGATACGCAGTATTTT,CASSLATGQGRADTQYF
TRBJ1-2,TRBV6-2/TRBV6-3,.,.,TGTGCCAGCAGTCAGGGGCAGGGCTACACCTTC,CASSQGQGYTF
TRBJ2-1,TRBV6-5,.,few,TGTGCCAGCATCGGGGAGTGGGAGCAGTTCTTC,CASIGEWEQFF
TRBJ1-2,TRBV6-6,.,.,TGTGCCAGCAGTTACGAGGGGCGCCGGGATGGCTACACCTTC,CASSYEGRRDGYTF
TRBJ2-5,TRBV4-1,TRBD1,.,TGCGCCAGCAGCCAAGATTCCGCAGGGGGCAGGGAGACCCAGTACTTC,CASSQDSAGGRETQYF
TRBJ2-3,TRBV7-9,TRBD2,.,TGTGCCAGCGTCGGGGACTTAGCGGGGGAGGCAGATACGCAGTATTTT,CASVGDLAGEADTQYF
TRBJ2-3,TRBV4-2,TRBD2,.,TGTGCCAGCAGCCAGACTAGCGGGGGTCTTTCCACAGATACGCAGTATTTT,CASSQTSGGLSTDTQYF
TRBJ1-4,TRBV4-3,TRBD1,.,TGCGCCAGCAGCCAAGGGGGCGCAGGGGGAAATGAAAAACTGTTTTTT,CASSQGGAGGNEKLFF
TRBJ2-3,TRBV2,TRBD2,.,TGTGCCAGCAGTCGGACTAGCGGGGTATCGGGCACAGATACGCAGTATTTT,CASSRTSGVSGTDTQYF
TRBJ2-7,TRBV5-6,.,few,TGTGCCAGCAGCTTCGGGACTGAGGCCTACGAGCAGTACTTC,CASSFGTEAYEQYF
TRBJ2-4,TRBV2,.,.,TGTGCCAGCAGTGCACGGGACGGCGTCACTGGTCAGTACTTC,CASSARDGVTGQYF
TRBJ2-3,TRBV2,.,.,TGTGCCAGCAGTGACAGCAGCCGCACAGATACGCAGTATTTT,CASSDSSRTDTQYF
TRBJ1-5,TRBV7-2,.,.,TGTGCCAGCAGCTCTGGACAACTAGGTTATAGCAATCAGCCCCAGCATTTT,CASSSGQLGYSNQPQHF
TRBJ2-3,TRBV12-3/TRBV12-4,.,few,TGTGCCAGCAGTCTCAGCCTCCGGGTCCCCGAAACAGATACGCAGTATTTT,CASSLSLRVPETDTQYF
TRBJ1-2,TRBV12-3/TRBV12-4,.,.,TGTGCCAGCAGTTTAGCCTTCAGTTATGGCTACACCTTC,CASSLAFSYGYTF